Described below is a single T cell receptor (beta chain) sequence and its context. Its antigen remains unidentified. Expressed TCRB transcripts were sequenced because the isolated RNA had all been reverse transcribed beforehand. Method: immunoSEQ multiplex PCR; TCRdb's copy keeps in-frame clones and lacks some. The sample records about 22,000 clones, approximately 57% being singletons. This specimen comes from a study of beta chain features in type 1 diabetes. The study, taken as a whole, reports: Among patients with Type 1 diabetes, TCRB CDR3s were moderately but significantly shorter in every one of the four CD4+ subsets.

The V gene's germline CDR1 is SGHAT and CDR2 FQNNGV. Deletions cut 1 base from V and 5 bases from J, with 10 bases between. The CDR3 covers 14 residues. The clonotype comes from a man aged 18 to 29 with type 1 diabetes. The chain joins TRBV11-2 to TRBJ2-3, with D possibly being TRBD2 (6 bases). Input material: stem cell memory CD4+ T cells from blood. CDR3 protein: CASSLASVGDTQYF. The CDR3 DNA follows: TGTGCCAGCAGCTTAGCTAGCGTCGGAGATACGCAGTATTTT.